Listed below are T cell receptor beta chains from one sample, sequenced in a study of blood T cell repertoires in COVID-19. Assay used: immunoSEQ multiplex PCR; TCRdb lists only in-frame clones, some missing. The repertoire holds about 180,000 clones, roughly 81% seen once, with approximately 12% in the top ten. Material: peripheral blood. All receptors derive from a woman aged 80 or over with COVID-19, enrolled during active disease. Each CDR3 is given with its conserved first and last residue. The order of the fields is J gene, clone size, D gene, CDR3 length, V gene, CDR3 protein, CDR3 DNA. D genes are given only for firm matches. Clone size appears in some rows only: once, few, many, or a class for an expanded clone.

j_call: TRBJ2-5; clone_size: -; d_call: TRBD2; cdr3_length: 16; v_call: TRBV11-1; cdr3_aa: CASSLDPAGGQETQYF; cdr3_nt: TGTGCCAGCAGCTTAGATCCAGCGGGGGGCCAAGAGACCCAGTACTTC
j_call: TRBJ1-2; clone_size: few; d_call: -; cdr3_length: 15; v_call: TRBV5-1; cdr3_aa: CASSPTGRRSYGYTF; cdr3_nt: TGCGCCAGCAGCCCTACAGGGAGAAGGTCGTATGGCTACACCTTC
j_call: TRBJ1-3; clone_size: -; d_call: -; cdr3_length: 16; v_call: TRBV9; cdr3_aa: CASSATGEGSGNTIYF; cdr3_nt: TGTGCCAGCAGCGCAACAGGTGAAGGCTCTGGAAACACCATATATTTT
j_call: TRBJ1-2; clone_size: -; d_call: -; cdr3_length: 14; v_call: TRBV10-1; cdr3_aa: CASLGGGKYYGYTF; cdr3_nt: TGCGCCAGCCTAGGCGGGGGAAAGTACTATGGCTACACCTTC
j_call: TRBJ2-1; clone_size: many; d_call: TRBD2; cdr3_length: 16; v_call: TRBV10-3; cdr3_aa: CAISVLAGGGNNEQFF; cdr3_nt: TGTGCCATCAGTGTGCTAGCGGGAGGCGGGAACAATGAGCAGTTCTTC
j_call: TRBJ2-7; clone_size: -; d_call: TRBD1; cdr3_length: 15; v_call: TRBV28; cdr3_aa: CASSPRGTGDYEQYF; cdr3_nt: TGTGCCAGCAGTCCAAGGGGGACAGGAGATTACGAGCAGTACTTC
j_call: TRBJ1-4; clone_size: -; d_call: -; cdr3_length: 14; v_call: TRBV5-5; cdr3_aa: CASSSQGIGEKLFF; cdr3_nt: TGTGCCAGCAGCTCACAGGGAATAGGTGAAAAACTGTTTTTT
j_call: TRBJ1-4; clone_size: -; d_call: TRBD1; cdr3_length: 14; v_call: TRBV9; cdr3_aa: CASSQTGNGEKLFF; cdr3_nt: TGTGCCAGCAGCCAGACAGGGAACGGGGAAAAACTGTTTTTT
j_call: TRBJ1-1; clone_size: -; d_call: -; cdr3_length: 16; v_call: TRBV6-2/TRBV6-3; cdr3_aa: CASSYSIGRGNTEAFF; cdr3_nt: TGTGCCAGCAGTTACTCGATAGGGAGGGGGAACACTGAAGCTTTCTTT
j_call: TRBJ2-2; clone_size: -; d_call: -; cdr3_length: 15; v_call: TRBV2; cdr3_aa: CASSPRRANTGELFF; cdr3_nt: TGTGCCAGCAGTCCGAGACGGGCGAACACCGGGGAGCTGTTTTTT
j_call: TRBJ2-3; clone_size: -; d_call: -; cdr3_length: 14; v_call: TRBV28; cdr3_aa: CASSAQEGTDTQYF; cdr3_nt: TGTGCCAGCAGTGCCCAGGAGGGAACAGATACGCAGTATTTT
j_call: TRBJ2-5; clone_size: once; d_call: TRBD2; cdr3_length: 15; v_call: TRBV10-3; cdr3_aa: CATTPGGSGVETQYF; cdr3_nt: TGTGCCACCACCCCGGGGGGTAGCGGTGTGGAGACCCAGTACTTC
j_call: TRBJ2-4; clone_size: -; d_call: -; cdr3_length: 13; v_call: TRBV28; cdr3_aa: CASSYGAENIQYF; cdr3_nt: TGTGCCAGCAGTTACGGAGCCGAAAACATTCAGTACTTC
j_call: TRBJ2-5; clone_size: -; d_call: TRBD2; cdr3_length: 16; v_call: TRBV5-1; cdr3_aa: CASSLGLAVLQETQYF; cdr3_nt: TGCGCCAGCAGCTTGGGACTAGCGGTGCTACAAGAGACCCAGTACTTC
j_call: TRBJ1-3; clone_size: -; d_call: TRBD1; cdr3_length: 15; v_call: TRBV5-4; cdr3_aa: CASSYGQVSGNTIYF; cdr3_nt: TGTGCCAGCAGCTATGGACAGGTCTCTGGAAACACCATATATTTT
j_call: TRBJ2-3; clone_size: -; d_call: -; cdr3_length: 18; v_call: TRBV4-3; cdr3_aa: CASSQRNPVLQSPDTQYF; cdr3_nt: TGCGCCAGCAGCCAACGTAACCCCGTTCTTCAGTCCCCAGATACGCAGTATTTT
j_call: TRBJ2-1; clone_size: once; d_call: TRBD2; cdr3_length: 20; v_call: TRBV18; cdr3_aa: CASSPSLFAIAGGSYNEQFF; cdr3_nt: TGTGCCAGCTCACCATCCCTTTTTGCTATAGCGGGAGGTTCCTACAATGAGCAGTTCTTC
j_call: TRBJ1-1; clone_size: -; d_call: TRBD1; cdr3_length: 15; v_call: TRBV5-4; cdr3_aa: CASSLGGQMNTEAFF; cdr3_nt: TGTGCCAGCAGCTTGGGGGGACAGATGAACACTGAAGCTTTCTTT
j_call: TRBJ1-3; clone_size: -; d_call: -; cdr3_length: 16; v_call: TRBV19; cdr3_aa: CASSPDRIFSGNTIYF; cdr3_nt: TGTGCCAGTAGTCCAGACAGGATTTTCTCTGGAAACACCATATATTTT
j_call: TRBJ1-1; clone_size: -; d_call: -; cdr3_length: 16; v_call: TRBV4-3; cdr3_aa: CASSQGGPQGWEGAFF; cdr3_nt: TGCGCCAGCAGCCAAGGTGGCCCTCAGGGTTGGGAGGGAGCTTTCTTT
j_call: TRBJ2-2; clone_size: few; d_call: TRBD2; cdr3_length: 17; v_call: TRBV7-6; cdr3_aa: CASSSGLAGENTGELFF; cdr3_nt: TGTGCCAGCAGCTCTGGACTAGCGGGGGAAAACACCGGGGAGCTGTTTTTT
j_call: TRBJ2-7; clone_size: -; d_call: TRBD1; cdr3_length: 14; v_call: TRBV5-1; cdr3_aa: CASRPDRGGGEQYF; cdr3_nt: TGCGCCAGCAGGCCCGACAGGGGAGGTGGCGAGCAGTACTTC
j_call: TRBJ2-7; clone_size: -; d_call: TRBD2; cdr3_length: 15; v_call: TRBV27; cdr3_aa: CASKKRTSGKYEQYF; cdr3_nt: TGTGCCAGCAAGAAACGGACTAGCGGGAAGTACGAGCAGTACTTC
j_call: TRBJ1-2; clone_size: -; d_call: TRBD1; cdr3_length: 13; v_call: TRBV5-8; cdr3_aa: CASSLQGFYGYTF; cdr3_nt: TGTGCCAGCAGCTTACAGGGGTTTTATGGCTACACCTTC
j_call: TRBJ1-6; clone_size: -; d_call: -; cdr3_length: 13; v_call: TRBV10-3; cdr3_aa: CAISRQTQGPLHF; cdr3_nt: TGTGCCATCAGTCGACAGACCCAGGGCCCCCTCCACTTT
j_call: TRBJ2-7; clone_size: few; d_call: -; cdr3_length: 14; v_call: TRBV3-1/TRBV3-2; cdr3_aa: CASSQTGFSYEQYF; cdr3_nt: TGTGCCAGCAGCCAAACCGGGTTCTCCTACGAGCAGTACTTC
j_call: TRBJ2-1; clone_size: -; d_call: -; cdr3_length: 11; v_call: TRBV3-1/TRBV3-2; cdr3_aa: CASKLYNEQFF; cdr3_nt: TGTGCCAGCAAACTCTACAATGAGCAGTTCTTC
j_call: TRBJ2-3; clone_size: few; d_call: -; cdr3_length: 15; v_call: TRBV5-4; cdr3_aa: CASAPGGGRADTQYF; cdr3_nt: TGTGCCAGCGCCCCTGGAGGGGGCCGGGCAGATACGCAGTATTTT
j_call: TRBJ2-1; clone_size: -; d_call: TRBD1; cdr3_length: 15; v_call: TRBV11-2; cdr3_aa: CASSIYRGVNNEQFF; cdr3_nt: TGTGCCAGCAGCATATACAGGGGGGTGAACAATGAGCAGTTCTTC
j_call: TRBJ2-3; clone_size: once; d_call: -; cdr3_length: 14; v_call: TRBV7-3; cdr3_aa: CASSTGRVTDTQYF; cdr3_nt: TGTGCCAGCAGCACAGGGCGGGTCACAGATACGCAGTATTTT
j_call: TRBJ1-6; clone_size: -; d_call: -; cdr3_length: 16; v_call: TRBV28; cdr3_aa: CASSSVVHLDNSPLHF; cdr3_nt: TGTGCCAGCAGTTCAGTGGTACACCTCGATAATTCACCCCTCCACTTT
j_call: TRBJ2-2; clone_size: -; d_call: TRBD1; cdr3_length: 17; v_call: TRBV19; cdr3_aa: CASSNDRARRNTGELFF; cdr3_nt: TGTGCCAGTAGTAACGACAGGGCCCGCAGGAACACCGGGGAGCTGTTTTTT
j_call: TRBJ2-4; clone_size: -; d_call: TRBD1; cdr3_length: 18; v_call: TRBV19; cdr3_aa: CASSPQGARISAKNIQYF; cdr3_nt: TGTGCCAGTAGTCCCCAGGGGGCGCGGATATCGGCCAAAAACATTCAGTACTTC
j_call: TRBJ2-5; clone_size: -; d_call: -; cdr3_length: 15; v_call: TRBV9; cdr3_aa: CASSVVGTLGEAQYF; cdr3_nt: TGTGCCAGCAGCGTAGTTGGGACCCTCGGGGAGGCCCAGTACTTC
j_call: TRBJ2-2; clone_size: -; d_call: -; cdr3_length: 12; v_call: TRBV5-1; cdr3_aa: CASNQGTGELFF; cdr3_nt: TGCGCCAGCAACCAGGGGACCGGGGAGCTGTTTTTT
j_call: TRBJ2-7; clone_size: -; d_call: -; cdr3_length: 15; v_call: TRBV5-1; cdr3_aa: CASSLEGRAIYEQYF; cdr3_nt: TGCGCCAGCAGCTTGGAGGGCAGGGCGATCTACGAGCAGTACTTC
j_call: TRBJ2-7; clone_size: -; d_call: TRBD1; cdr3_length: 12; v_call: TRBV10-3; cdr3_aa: CATRDRVPEQYF; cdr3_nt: TGTGCCACCAGGGACAGGGTCCCCGAGCAGTACTTC
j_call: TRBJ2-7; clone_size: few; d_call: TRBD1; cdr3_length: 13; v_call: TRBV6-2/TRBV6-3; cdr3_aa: CASSYPDRVRQYF; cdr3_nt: TGTGCCAGCAGTTACCCTGACAGGGTGAGACAGTACTTC
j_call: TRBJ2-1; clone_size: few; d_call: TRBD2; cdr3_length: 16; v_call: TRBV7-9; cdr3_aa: CASSLVHSSGRNEQFF; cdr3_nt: TGTGCCAGCAGCCTAGTGCACTCTAGCGGGAGGAATGAGCAGTTCTTC
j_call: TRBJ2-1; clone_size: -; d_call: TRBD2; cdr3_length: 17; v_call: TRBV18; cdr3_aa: CASSPRRREGSYNEQFF; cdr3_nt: TGTGCCAGCTCCCCTCGGAGGAGGGAGGGCTCCTACAATGAGCAGTTCTTC
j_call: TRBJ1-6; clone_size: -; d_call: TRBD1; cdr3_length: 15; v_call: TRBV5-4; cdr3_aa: CASSLTGGRSSPLHF; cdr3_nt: TGTGCCAGCAGCTTGACAGGGGGCAGGAGTTCACCCCTCCACTTT
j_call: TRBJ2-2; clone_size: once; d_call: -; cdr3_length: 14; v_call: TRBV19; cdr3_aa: CASNKGLNTGELFF; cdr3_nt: TGTGCCAGTAACAAGGGACTTAACACCGGGGAGCTGTTTTTT
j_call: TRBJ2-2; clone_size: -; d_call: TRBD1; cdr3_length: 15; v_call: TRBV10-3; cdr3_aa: CAISEDRVNTGELFF; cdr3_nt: TGTGCCATCAGTGAAGACAGGGTCAACACCGGGGAGCTGTTTTTT
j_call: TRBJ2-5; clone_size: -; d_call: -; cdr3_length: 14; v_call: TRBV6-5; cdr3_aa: CASSYPGAEETQYF; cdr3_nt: TGTGCCAGCAGTTATCCAGGGGCCGAAGAGACCCAGTACTTC
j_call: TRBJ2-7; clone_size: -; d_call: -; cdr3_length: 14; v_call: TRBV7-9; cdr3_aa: CASSPGAGLYEQYF; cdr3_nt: TGTGCCAGCAGCCCTGGGGCAGGGCTCTACGAGCAGTACTTC
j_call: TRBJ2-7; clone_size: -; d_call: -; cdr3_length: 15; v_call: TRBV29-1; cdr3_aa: CSVRGGASEDYEQYF; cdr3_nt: TGCAGCGTCCGAGGTGGGGCTAGCGAGGACTACGAGCAGTACTTC
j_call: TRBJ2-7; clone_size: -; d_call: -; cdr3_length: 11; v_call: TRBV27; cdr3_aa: CASSSLRAQYF; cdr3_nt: TGTGCCAGCAGTTCTTTGAGGGCACAGTACTTC
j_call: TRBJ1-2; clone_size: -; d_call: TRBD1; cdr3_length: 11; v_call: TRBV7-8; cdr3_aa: CASSSGGGYTF; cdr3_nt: TGTGCCAGCAGCTCAGGGGGTGGCTACACCTTC
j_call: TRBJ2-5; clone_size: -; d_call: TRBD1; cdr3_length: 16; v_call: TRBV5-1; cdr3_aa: CASSIRTGGRQETQYF; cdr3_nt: TGCGCCAGCAGCATCCGGACAGGGGGCCGTCAAGAGACCCAGTACTTC
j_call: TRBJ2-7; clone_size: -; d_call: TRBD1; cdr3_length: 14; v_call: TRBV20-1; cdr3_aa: CSASWTGVPYEQYF; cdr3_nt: TGCAGTGCCAGTTGGACAGGGGTCCCCTACGAGCAGTACTTC
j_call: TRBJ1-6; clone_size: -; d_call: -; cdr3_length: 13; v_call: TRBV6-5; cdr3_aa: CASTLEGNSPLHF; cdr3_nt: TGTGCCAGCACCCTCGAGGGTAATTCACCCCTCCACTTT
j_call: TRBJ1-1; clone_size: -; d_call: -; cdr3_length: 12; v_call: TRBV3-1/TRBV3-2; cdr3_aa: CASSQGAAEAFF; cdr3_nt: TGTGCCAGCAGCCAGGGGGCGGCTGAAGCTTTCTTT
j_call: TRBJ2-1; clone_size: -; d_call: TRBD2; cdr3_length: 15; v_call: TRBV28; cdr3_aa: CASSPGLAADNEQFF; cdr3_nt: TGTGCCAGCAGTCCCGGACTAGCGGCTGACAATGAGCAGTTCTTC
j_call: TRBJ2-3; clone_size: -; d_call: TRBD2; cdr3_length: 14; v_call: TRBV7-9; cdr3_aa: CASRLLAEGDTQYF; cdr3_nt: TGTGCCAGCAGATTACTAGCGGAGGGGGATACGCAGTATTTT